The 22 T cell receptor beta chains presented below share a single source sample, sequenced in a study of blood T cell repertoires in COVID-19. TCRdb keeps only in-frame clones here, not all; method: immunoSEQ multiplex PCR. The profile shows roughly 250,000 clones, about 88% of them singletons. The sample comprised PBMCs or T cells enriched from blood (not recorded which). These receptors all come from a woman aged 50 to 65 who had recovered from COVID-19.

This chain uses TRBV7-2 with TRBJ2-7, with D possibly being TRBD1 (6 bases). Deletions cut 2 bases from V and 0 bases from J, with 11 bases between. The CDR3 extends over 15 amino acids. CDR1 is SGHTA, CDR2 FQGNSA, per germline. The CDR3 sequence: CASSLTGQSSYEQYF. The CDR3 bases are TGTGCCAGCAGCTTAACGGGACAAAGCTCCTACGAGCAGTACTTC.

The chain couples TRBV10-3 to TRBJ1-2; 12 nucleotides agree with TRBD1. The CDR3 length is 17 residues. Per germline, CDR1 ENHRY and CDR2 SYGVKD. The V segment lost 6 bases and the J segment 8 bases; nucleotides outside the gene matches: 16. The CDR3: CAISQGTGGAVVSGYTF. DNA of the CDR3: TGTGCCATCAGCCAGGGGACAGGGGGCGCAGTAGTCTCGGGCTACACCTTC.

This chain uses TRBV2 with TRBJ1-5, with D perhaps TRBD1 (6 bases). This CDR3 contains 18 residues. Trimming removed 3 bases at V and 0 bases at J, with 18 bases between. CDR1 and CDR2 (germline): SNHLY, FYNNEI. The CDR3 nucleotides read TGTGCCAGCAGTGAGCGGACCAGGGGTATTTATAGCAATCAGCCCCAGCATTTT. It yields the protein CASSERTRGIYSNQPQHF.

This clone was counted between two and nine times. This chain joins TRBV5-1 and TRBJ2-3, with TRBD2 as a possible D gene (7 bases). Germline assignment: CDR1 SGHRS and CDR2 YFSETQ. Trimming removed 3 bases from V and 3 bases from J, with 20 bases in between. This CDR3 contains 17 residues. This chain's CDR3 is CASSSPPGRGGTDTQYF. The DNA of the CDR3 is TGCGCCAGCAGCTCACCTCCGGGGAGGGGGGGTACAGATACGCAGTATTTT.

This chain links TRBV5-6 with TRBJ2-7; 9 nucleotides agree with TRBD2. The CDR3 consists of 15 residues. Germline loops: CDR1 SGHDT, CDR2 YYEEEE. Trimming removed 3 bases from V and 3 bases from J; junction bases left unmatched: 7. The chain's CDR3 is CASSSGLASDYEQYF. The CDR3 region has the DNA TGTGCCAGCAGCTCCGGACTAGCGAGCGACTACGAGCAGTACTTC. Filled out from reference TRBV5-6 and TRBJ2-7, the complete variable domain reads DAGVTQSPTHLIKTRGQQVTLRCSPKSGHDTVSWYQQALGQGPQFIFQYYEEEERQRGNFPDRFSGHQFPNYSSELNVNALLLGDSALYLCASSSGLASDYEQYFGPGTRLTVT.

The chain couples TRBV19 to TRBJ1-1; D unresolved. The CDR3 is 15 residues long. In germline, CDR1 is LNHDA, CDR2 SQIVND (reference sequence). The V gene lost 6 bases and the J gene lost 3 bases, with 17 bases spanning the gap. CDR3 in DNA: TGTGCCAGTAGGACCCCCGGAGTCCAATACACTGAAGCTTTCTTT. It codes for CASRTPGVQYTEAFF.

The CDR3 reads CASSTTGSTDTQYF. The CDR3 DNA follows: TGTGCCAGCAGCACCACTGGTAGCACAGATACGCAGTATTTT. The rearrangement uses TRBV7-2 and TRBJ2-3, with unresolved D. V gave up 5 bases and J gave up 0 bases, with 9 bases separating them. The germline V gene encodes CDR1 SGHTA and CDR2 FQGNSA. The length of the CDR3 is 14 residues.

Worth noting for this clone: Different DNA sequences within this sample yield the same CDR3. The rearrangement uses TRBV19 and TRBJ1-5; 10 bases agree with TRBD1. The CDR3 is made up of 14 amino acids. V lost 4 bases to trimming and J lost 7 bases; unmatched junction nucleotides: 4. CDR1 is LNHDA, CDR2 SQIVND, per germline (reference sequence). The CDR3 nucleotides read TGTGCCAGTAGTAAGGACAGGGGGAACCAGCCCCAGCATTTT. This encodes CASSKDRGNQPQHF. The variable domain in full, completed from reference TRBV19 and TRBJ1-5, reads DGGITQSPKYLFRKEGQNVTLSCEQNLNHDAMYWYRQDPGQGLRLIYYSQIVNDFQKGDIAEGYSVSREKKESFPLTVTSAQKNPTAFYLCASSKDRGNQPQHFGDGTRLSIL.

The CDR3 sequence: CASSLDRKETQYF. The CDR3 nucleotides read TGTGCCAGCAGCTTAGACAGGAAAGAGACCCAGTACTTC. The rearrangement joins TRBV11-1 to TRBJ2-5; D may be TRBD1 (5 bases). Germline CDR1 SGHAT, CDR2 FQDESV (reference sequence). The CDR3 sequence is 13 residues long. Trimming removed 1 base from V and 3 bases from J, with 6 bases in between.

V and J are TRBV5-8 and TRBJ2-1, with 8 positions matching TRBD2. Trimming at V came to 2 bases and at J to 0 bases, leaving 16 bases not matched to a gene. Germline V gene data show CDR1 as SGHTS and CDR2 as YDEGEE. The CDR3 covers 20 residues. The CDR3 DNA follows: TGTGCCAGCAGCTTATCGGCGGGAGGTCGCTATCTGAGCTCCTACAATGAGCAGTTCTTC. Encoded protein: CASSLSAGGRYLSSYNEQFF. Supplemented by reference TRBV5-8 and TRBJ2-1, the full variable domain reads EAGVTQSPTHLIKTRGQQATLRCSPISGHTSVYWYQQALGLGLQFLLWYDEGEERNRGNFPPRFSGRQFPNYSSELNVNALELEDSALYLCASSLSAGGRYLSSYNEQFFGPGTRLTVL.

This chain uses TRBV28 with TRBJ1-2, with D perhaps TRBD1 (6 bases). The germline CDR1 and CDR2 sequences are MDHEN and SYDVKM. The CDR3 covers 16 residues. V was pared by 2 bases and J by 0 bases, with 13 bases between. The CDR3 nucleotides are TGTGCCAGCAGTTTAGAAGAGTACAGGGCTAACTATGGCTACACCTTC. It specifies CASSLEEYRANYGYTF.

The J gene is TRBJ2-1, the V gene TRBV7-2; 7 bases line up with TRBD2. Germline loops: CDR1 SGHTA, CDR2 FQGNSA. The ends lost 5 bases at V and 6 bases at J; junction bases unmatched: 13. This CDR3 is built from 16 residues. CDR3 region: CASSARGRAGGNEQFF. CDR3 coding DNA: TGTGCCAGCAGCGCGCGAGGGAGGGCCGGGGGCAATGAGCAGTTCTTC. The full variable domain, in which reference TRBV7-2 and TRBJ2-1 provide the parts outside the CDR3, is GAGVSQSPSNKVTEKGKDVELRCDPISGHTALYWYRQSLGQGLEFLIYFQGNSAPDKSGLPSDRFSAERTGGSVSTLTIQRTQQEDSAVYLCASSARGRAGGNEQFFGPGTRLTVL.

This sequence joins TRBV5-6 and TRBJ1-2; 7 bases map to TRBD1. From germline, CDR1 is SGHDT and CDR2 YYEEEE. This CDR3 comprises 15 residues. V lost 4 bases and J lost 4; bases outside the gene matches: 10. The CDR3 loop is CASSLWVTGTYGYTF. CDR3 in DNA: TGTGCCAGCAGCCTTTGGGTGACAGGGACCTATGGCTACACCTTC.

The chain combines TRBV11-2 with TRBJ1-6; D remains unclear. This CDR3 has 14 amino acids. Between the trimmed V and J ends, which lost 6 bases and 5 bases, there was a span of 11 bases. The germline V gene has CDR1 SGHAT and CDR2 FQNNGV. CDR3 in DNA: TGTGCCAGCAGTCGGCAGGCAGATAATTCACCCCTCCACTTT. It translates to CASSRQADNSPLHF.

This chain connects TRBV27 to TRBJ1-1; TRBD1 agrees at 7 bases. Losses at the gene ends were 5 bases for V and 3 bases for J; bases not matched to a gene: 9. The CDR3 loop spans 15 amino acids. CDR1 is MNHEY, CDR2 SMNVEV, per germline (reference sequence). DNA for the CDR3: TGTGCCAGCAGTCCGCGACAGGGTGGGGACACTGAAGCTTTCTTT. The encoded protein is CASSPRQGGDTEAFF.

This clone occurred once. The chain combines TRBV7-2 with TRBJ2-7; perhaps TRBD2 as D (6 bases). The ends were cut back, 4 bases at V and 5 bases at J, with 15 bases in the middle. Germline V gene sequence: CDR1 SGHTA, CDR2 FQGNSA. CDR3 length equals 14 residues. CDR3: CASSWGLPGDEQYF. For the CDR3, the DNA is TGTGCCAGCAGCTGGGGACTCCCGGGGGACGAGCAGTACTTC. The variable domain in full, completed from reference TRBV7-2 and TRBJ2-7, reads GAGVSQSPSNKVTEKGKDVELRCDPISGHTALYWYRQSLGQGLEFLIYFQGNSAPDKSGLPSDRFSAERTGGSVSTLTIQRTQQEDSAVYLCASSWGLPGDEQYFGPGTRLTVT.

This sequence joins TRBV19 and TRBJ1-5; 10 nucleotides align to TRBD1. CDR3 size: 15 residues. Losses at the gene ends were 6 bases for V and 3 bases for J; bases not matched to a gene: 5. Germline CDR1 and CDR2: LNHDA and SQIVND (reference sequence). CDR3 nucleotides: TGTGCCAGTAGGGACAGGGGGGCGTACAATCAGCCCCAGCATTTT. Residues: CASRDRGAYNQPQHF.

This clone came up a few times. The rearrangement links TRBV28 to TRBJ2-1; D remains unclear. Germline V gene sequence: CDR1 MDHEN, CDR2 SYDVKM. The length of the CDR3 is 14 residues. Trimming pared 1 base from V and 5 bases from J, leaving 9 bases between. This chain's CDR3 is CASSLSFADNEQFF. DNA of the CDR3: TGTGCCAGCAGTTTATCGTTTGCGGACAATGAGCAGTTCTTC.

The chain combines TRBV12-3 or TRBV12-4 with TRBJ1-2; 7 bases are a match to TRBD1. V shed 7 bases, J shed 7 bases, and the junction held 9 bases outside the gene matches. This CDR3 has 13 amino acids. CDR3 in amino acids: CASTSDRVGGYTF. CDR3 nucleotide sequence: TGTGCCAGCACCAGTGACAGGGTGGGTGGCTACACCTTC.

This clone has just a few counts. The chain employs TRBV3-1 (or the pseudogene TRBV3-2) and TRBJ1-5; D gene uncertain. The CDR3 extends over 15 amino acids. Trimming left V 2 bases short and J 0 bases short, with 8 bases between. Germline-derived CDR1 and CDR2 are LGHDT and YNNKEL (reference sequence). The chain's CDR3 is CASSQMGHSNQPQHF. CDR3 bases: TGTGCCAGCAGCCAAATGGGCCATAGCAATCAGCCCCAGCATTTT.

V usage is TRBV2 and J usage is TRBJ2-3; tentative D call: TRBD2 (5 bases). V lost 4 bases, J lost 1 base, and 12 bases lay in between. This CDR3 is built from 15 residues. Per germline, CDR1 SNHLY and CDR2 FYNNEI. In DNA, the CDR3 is TGTGCCAGCAGTGTCGGAGGAACTGGCACAGATACGCAGTATTTT. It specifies CASSVGGTGTDTQYF.

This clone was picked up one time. CDR3 DNA sequence: TGCGCCAGCAGCCTCAGGGGAAACTCGGGGAACACTGAAGCTTTCTTT. Protein sequence: CASSLRGNSGNTEAFF. The chain is built from TRBV5-1 and TRBJ1-1; weak D call: TRBD1 (6 bases). The CDR3 length is 16 residues. Looked up from germline, CDR1 is SGHRS and CDR2 is YFSETQ. V lost 4 bases and J lost 1, with 17 bases in between.